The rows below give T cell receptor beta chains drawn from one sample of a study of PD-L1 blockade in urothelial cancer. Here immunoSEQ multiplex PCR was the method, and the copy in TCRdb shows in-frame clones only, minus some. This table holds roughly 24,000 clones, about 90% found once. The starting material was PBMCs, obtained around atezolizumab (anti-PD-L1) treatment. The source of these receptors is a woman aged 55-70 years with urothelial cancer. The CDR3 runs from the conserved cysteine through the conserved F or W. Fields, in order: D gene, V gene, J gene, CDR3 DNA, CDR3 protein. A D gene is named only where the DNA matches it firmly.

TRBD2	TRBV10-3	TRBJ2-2	TGTGCCATCAAACCGGGACTAGTAGACACCGGGGAGCTGTTTTTT	CAIKPGLVDTGELFF
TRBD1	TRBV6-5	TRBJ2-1	TGTGCCAGCTCCAGGGGGCGCGACTACAATGAGCAGTTCTTC	CASSRGRDYNEQFF
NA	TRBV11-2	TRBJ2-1	TGTGCCAGCAGCTTAGCCCAATCCTACAATGAGCAGTTCTTC	CASSLAQSYNEQFF
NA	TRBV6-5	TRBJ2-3	TGTGCCAGCAGTTACTTTCAGGGCCCCACAGATACGCAGTATTTT	CASSYFQGPTDTQYF
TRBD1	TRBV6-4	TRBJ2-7	TGTGCCAGCAGAGACAGGGGCTACGAGCAGTACTTC	CASRDRGYEQYF
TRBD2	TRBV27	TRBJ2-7	TGTGCCAGCAGTCCGACGGGGGGGGATCTGGGATACGAGCAGTACTTC	CASSPTGGDLGYEQYF
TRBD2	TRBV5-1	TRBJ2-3	TGCGCCAGCAGCCTTGGGGCTAGCGGCCCTGTAGATACGCAGTATTTT	CASSLGASGPVDTQYF
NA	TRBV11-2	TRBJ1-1	TGTGCCAGCAGCCCGGAGGGGAGAGCTTTCTTT	CASSPEGRAFF
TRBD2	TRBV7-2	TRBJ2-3	TGTGCCAGCAGCTTGCTTGGACTAGCGGGAGGCAGAAGCACAGATACGCAGTATTTT	CASSLLGLAGGRSTDTQYF
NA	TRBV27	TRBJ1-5	TGTGCCAGCAGTTCCGCAGGGCTAACTGATCAGCCCCAGCATTTT	CASSSAGLTDQPQHF
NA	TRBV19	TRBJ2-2	TGTGCCACCATGGGGCAGGGCACCGGGGAGCTGTTTTTT	CATMGQGTGELFF